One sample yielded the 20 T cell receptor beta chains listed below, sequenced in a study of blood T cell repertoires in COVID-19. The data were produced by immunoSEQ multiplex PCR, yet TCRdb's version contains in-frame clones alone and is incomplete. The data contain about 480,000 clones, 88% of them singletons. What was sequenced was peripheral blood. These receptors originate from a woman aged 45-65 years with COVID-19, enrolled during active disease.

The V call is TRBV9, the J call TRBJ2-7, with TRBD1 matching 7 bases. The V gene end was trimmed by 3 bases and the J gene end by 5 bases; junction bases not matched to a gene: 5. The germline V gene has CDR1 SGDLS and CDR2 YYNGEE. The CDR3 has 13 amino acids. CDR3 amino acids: CASSEGASNEQYF. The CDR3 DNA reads TGTGCCAGCAGCGAGGGGGCTAGCAACGAGCAGTACTTC. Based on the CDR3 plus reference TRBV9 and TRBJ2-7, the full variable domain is DSGVTQTPKHLITATGQRVTLRCSPRSGDLSVYWYQQSLDQGLQFLIQYYNGEERAKGNILERFSAQQFPDLHSELNLSSLELGDSALYFCASSEGASNEQYFGPGTRLTVT.

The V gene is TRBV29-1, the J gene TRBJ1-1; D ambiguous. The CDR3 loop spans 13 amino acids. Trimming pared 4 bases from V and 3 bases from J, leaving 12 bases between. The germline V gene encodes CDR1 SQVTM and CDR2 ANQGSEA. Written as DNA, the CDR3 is TGCAGCGTTGGAGGGCGCTTGCACACTGAAGCTTTCTTT. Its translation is CSVGGRLHTEAFF.

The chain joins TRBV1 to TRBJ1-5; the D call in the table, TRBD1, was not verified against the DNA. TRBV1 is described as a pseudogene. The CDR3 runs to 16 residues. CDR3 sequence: CTSSQDGGLGNQPQHF. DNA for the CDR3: TGCACCAGCAGCCAAGATGGGGGCTTGGGCAATCAGCCCCAGCATTTT.

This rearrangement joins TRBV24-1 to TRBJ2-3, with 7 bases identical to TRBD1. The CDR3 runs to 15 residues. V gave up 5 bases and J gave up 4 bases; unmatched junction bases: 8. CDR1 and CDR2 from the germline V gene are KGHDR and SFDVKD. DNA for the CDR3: TGTGCCACCAGTGCCCGGGAAGGGGGCTCAGATACGCAGTATTTT. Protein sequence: CATSAREGGSDTQYF.

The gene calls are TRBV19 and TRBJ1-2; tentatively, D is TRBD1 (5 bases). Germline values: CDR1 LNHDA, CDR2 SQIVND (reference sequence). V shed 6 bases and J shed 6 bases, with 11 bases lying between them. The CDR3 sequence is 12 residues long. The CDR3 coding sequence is TGTGCCAGTAGAACTGGAGGGGATGGCTACACCTTC. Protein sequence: CASRTGGDGYTF.

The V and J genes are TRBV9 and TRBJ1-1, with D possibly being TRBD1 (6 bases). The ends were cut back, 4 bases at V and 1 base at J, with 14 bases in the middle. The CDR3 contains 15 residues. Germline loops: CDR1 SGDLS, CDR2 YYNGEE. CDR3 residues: CASSNRDMPNTEAFF. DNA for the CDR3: TGTGCCAGCAGCAACCGGGACATGCCGAACACTGAAGCTTTCTTT. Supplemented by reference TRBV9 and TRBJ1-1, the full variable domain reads DSGVTQTPKHLITATGQRVTLRCSPRSGDLSVYWYQQSLDQGLQFLIQYYNGEERAKGNILERFSAQQFPDLHSELNLSSLELGDSALYFCASSNRDMPNTEAFFGQGTRLTVV.

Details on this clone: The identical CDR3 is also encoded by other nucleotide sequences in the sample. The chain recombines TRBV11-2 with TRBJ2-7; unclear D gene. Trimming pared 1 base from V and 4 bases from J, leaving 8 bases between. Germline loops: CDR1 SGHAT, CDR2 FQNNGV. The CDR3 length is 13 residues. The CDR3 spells CASSLGGGYEQYF. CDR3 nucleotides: TGTGCCAGCAGCTTAGGAGGTGGGTACGAGCAGTACTTC. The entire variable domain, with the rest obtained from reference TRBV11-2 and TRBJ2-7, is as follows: EAGVAQSPRYKIIEKRQSVAFWCNPISGHATLYWYQQILGQGPKLLIQFQNNGVVDDSQLPKDRFSAERLKGVDSTLKIQPAKLEDSAVYLCASSLGGGYEQYFGPGTRLTVT.

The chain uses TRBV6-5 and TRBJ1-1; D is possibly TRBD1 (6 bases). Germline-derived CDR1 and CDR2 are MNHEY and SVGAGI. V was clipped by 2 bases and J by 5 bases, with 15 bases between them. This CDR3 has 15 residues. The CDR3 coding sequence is TGTGCCAGCAGTTACGTCGGGGGGGCTTCTACTGAAGCTTTCTTT. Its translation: CASSYVGGASTEAFF.

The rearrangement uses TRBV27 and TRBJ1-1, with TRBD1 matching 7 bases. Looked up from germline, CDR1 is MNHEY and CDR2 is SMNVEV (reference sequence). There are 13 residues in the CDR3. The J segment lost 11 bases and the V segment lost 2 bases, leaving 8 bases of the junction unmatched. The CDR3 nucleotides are TGTGCCAGCAGTTTAGGACAGGACTCACGGGCTTTCTTT. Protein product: CASSLGQDSRAFF.

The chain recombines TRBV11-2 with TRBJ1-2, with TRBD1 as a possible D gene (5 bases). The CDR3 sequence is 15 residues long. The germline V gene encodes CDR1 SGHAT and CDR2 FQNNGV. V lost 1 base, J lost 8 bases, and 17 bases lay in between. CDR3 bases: TGTGCCAGCAGCTTAGGACAGACCTACACTCTGGGCTACACCTTC. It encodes CASSLGQTYTLGYTF.

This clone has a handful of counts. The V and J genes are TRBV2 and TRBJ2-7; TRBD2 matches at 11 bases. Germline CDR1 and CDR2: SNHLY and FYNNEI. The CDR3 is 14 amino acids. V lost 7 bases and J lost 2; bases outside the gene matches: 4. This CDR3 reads CASISSGGTYEQYF. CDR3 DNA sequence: TGTGCCAGCATCTCTAGCGGGGGGACCTACGAGCAGTACTTC.

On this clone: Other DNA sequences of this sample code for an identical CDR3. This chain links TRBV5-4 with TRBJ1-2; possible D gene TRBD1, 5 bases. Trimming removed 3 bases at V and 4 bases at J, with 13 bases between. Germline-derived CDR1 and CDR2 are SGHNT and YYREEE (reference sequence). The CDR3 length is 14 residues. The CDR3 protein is CASSSQGFGYGYTF. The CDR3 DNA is TGTGCCAGCAGCTCCCAGGGTTTTGGCTATGGCTACACCTTC. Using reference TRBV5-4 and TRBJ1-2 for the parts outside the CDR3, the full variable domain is ETGVTQSPTHLIKTRGQQVTLRCSSQSGHNTVSWYQQALGQGPQFIFQYYREEENGRGNFPPRFSGLQFPNYSSELNVNALELDDSALYLCASSSQGFGYGYTFGSGTRLTVV.

This chain's CDR3 is CASTPDRGDSPLHF. The CDR3 bases are TGTGCCAGCACCCCAGACAGGGGGGATTCACCCCTCCACTTT. This chain connects TRBV28 to TRBJ1-6; 9 bases agree with TRBD1. The CDR3 totals 14 residues. Germline CDR1 is MDHEN and CDR2 is SYDVKM. V lost 7 bases, J lost 8 bases, and 6 bases stayed unmatched.

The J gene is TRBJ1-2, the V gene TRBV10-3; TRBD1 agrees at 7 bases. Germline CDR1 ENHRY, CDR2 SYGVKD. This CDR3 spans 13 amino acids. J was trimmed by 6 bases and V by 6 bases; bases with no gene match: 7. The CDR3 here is CAISPDREDGYTF. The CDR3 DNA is TGTGCCATCAGCCCCGACAGGGAGGATGGCTACACCTTC.

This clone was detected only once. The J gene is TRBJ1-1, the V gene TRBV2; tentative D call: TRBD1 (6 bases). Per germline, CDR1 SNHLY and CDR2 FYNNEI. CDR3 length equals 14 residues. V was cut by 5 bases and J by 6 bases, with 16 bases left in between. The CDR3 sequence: CASSSRMGGPEAFF. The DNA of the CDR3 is TGTGCCAGCAGTTCCCGTATGGGGGGGCCTGAAGCTTTCTTT.

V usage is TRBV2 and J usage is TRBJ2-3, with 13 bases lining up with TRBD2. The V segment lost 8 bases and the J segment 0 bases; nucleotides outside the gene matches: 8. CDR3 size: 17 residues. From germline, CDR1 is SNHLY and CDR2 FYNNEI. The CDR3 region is CASWGTSGVLSTDTQYF. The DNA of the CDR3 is TGTGCCAGCTGGGGGACTAGCGGGGTACTTAGCACAGATACGCAGTATTTT. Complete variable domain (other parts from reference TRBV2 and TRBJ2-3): EPEVTQTPSHQVTQMGQEVILRCVPISNHLYFYWYRQILGQKVEFLVSFYNNEISEKSEIFDDQFSVERPDGSNFTLKIRSTKLEDSAMYFCASWGTSGVLSTDTQYFGPGTRLTVL.

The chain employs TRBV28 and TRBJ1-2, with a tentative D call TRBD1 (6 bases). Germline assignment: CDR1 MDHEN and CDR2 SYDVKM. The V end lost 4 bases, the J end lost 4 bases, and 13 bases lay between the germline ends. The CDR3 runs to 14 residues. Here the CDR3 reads CASSSDRKPYGYTF. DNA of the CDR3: TGTGCCAGCAGTTCGGACAGAAAACCCTATGGCTACACCTTC.

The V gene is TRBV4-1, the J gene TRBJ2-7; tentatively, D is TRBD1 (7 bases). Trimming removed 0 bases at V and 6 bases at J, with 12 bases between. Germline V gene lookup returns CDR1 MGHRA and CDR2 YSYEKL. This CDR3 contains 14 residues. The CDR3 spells CASSQDRGASEQYF. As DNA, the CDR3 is TGCGCCAGCAGCCAAGACAGGGGGGCCTCCGAGCAGTACTTC.

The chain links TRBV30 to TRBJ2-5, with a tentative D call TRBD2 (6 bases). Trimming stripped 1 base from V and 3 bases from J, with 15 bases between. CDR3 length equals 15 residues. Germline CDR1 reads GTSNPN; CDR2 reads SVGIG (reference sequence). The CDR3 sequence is CAWSAGLSGEETQYF. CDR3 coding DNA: TGTGCCTGGAGTGCAGGACTAAGTGGGGAAGAGACCCAGTACTTC.

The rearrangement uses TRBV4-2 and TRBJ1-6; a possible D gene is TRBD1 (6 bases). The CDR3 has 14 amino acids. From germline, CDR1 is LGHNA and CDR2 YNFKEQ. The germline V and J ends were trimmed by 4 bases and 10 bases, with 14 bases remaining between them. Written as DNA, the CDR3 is TGTGCCAGCAGCCCAGCACAGGGTCAGTCACCCCTCCACTTT. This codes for CASSPAQGQSPLHF.